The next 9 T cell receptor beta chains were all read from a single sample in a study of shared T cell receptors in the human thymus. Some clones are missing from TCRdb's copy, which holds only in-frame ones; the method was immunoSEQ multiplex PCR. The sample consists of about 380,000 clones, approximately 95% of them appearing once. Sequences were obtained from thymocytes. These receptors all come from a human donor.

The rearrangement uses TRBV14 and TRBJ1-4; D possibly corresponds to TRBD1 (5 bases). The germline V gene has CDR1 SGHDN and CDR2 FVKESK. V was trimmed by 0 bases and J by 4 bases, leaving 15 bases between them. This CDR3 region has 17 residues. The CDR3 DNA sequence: TGTGCCAGCAGCCAAGATCGGACAACGACAGTTAATGAAAAACTGTTTTTT. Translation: CASSQDRTTTVNEKLFF.

As DNA, the CDR3 is TGTGCCAGCAGAGATGAGACTAGCGGGAGGAAGGGCAATGAGCAGTTCTTC. Translating it yields CASRDETSGRKGNEQFF. J is TRBJ2-1 and V is TRBV6-4, with 13 bases that match TRBD2. Germline V gives CDR1 MRHNA, CDR2 SNTAGT. The CDR3 spans 17 residues. V lost 6 bases, J lost 6 bases, and 11 bases stayed unmatched.

CDR3 loop: CASSVERMADEQFF. CDR3 sequence (DNA): TGTGCCAGCAGCGTAGAACGGATGGCTGATGAGCAGTTCTTC. The chain couples TRBV9 to TRBJ2-1; no reliable D call. The CDR3 length is 14 residues. The V end lost 0 bases, the J end lost 8 bases, and 12 bases lay between the germline ends. Germline V gene lookup returns CDR1 SGDLS and CDR2 YYNGEE.

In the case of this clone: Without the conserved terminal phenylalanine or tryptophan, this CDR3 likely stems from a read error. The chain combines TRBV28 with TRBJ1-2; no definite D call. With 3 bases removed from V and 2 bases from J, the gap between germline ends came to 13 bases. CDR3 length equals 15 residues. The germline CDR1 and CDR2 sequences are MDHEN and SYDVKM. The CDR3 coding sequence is TGTGCCAGCAGTTTCGGTTTGGCGGGGAACTATGGCTACACCTCC. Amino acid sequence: CASSFGLAGNYGYTS.

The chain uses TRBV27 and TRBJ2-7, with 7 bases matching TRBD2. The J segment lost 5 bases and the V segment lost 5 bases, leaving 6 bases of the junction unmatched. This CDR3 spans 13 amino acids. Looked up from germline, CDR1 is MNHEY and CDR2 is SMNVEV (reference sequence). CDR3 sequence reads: CASSRTSKNEQYF. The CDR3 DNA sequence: TGTGCCAGCAGTCGGACTAGTAAAAACGAGCAGTACTTC.

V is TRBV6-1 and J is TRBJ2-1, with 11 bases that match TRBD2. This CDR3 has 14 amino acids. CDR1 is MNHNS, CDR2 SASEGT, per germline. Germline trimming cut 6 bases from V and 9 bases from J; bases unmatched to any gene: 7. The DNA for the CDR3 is TGTGCCAGCAGGACTAGCGGGACAAGGGGTGAGCAGTTCTTC. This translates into CASRTSGTRGEQFF.

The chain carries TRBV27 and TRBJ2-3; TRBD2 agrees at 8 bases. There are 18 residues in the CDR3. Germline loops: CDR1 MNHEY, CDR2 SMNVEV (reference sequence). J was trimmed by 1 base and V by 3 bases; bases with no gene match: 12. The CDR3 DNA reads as TGTGCCAGCAGTTTGGCTAGCGGGCGAGGGTTCGGCACAGATACGCAGTATTTT. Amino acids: CASSLASGRGFGTDTQYF.

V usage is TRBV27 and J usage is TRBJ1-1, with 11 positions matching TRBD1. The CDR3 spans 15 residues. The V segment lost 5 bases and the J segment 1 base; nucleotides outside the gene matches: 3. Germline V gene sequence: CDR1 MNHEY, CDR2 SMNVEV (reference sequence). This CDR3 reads CASSTGTGGNTEAFF. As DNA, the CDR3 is TGTGCCAGCAGTACGGGGACAGGGGGGAACACTGAAGCTTTCTTT.

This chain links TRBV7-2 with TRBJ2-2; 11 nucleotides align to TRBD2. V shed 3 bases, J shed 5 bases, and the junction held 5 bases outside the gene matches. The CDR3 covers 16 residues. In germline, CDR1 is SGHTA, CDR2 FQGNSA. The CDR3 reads CASSLGSGRGTGELFF. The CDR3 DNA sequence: TGTGCCAGCAGCTTGGGTAGCGGGAGGGGGACCGGGGAGCTGTTTTTT.